Presented here are 4 T cell receptor beta chains from one specimen sequenced in a study of sequential checkpoint blockade in melanoma. Treatment defined: randomized to nivolumab then ipilimumab (arm A) or the reverse (arm B). Libraries were prepared by immunoSEQ multiplex PCR; TCRdb keeps only in-frame clonotypes and omits some of them. The sample contains around 2,600 clones, 20% to 30% of which appear only once. The sample in question was tumor tissue (inferred from file names), obtained from a patient given nivolumab and ipilimumab in sequence. The receptors originated from a human donor with melanoma.

This clone turned up a few times. This chain joins TRBV18 and TRBJ1-1; no firm D call. Trimming shortened V by 0 bases and J by 2 bases, and 4 bases separated the two germline ends. The CDR3 contains 13 residues. Germline V CDR1 and CDR2: KGHSH, LQKENI. CDR3 protein: CASSPPSNTEAFF. The DNA for the CDR3 is TGTGCCAGCTCACCACCATCTAACACTGAAGCTTTCTTT.

This clone has a handful of counts. The rearrangement uses TRBV19 and TRBJ1-1, with 7 bases lining up with TRBD1. The germline V gene has CDR1 LNHDA and CDR2 SQIVND (reference sequence). Trimming at V came to 5 bases and at J to 1 base, leaving 13 bases not matched to a gene. CDR3 length equals 17 residues. CDR3 DNA: TGTGCCAGTAGTGTCATCGTGCAGGGGGTGTGGAACACTGAAGCTTTCTTT. It yields the protein CASSVIVQGVWNTEAFF.

The chain carries TRBV6-8 and TRBJ1-1; 7 bases agree with TRBD1. The germline CDR1 and CDR2 sequences are MNHGY and SAAAGT. The trim removed 2 bases at V and 0 bases at J, leaving 6 bases unmatched. The CDR3 totals 16 residues. CDR3 residues: CASSYGARGLNTEAFF. The CDR3 DNA follows: TGTGCCAGCAGTTACGGGGCGAGGGGGCTGAACACTGAAGCTTTCTTT.

This sequence joins TRBV28 and TRBJ1-1; the D is unclear. Trimming shortened V by 2 bases and J by 1 base, and 8 bases separated the two germline ends. This CDR3 has 14 amino acids. CDR1 and CDR2 from the germline V gene are MDHEN and SYDVKM. The DNA for the CDR3 is TGTGCCAGCAGTTTACCTGGAGGGAACACTGAAGCTTTCTTT. It yields the protein CASSLPGGNTEAFF.